The 31 T cell receptor beta chains in this list originate from one sample, sequenced in a study of blood T cell repertoires in COVID-19. Measured with immunoSEQ multiplex PCR; TCRdb has only the in-frame clones, and not every one. The table lists under 130,000 clones, about three quarters of them singletons. The specimen was peripheral blood. The origin of the receptors is a woman aged 70-85 years with acute or convalescent COVID-19.

This chain links TRBV2 with TRBJ2-3; D is unclear. V lost 5 bases and J 1 base, leaving 13 bases between the germline ends. This CDR3 contains 15 residues. Germline values: CDR1 SNHLY, CDR2 FYNNEI. As DNA, the CDR3 is TGTGCCAGCAGTAAGGCCCAGCTAGGCACAGATACGCAGTATTTT. Residues: CASSKAQLGTDTQYF.

The genes are TRBV2 and TRBJ1-6, with 7 bases aligning to TRBD1. The length of the CDR3 is 13 residues. Germline assignment: CDR1 SNHLY and CDR2 FYNNEI. Losses at the gene ends were 7 bases for V and 10 bases for J; bases not matched to a gene: 7. This CDR3 reads CASTRQGSSPLHF. The CDR3 DNA is TGTGCCAGCACTCGACAGGGTTCCTCACCCCTCCACTTT. The whole variable domain, remainder taken from reference TRBV2 and TRBJ1-6, is EPEVTQTPSHQVTQMGQEVILRCVPISNHLYFYWYRQILGQKVEFLVSFYNNEISEKSEIFDDQFSVERPDGSNFTLKIRSTKLEDSAMYFCASTRQGSSPLHFGNGTRLTVT.

The rearrangement uses TRBV6-6 and TRBJ2-5; D is perhaps TRBD2 (6 bases). Germline values: CDR1 MNHNY, CDR2 SVGAGI (reference sequence). Trimming pared 6 bases from V and 5 bases from J, leaving 19 bases between. The CDR3 length is 15 residues. CDR3 nucleotides: TGTGCCAGCAGCCTCGGGACTGGAGGCGGGGAGACCCAGTACTTC. Its translation is CASSLGTGGGETQYF.

The V call is TRBV6-1, the J call TRBJ1-1; D unresolved. Trimming left V 0 bases short and J 5 bases short, with 7 bases between. Germline CDR1 is MNHNS and CDR2 is SASEGT. The CDR3 sequence is 13 residues long. The CDR3 protein is CASSEARGTEAFF. The CDR3, as DNA: TGTGCCAGCAGTGAAGCGCGGGGAACTGAAGCTTTCTTT.

The genes are TRBV18 and TRBJ2-7; a possible D gene is TRBD2 (9 bases). This CDR3 has 19 amino acids. Between the trimmed V and J ends, which lost 0 bases and 6 bases, there was a span of 27 bases. CDR1 KGHSH and CDR2 LQKENI come from the germline V gene. In DNA, the CDR3 is TGTGCCAGCTCACCACCGTCAGGGGGCGTAAAGCGGGGGGCCCGCGAGCAGTACTTC. Translation: CASSPPSGGVKRGAREQYF. Full variable domain (outside the CDR3, taken from reference TRBV18 and TRBJ2-7): NAGVMQNPRHLVRRRGQEARLRCSPMKGHSHVYWYRQLPEEGLKFMVYLQKENIIDESGMPKERFSAEFPKEGPSILRIQQVVRGDSAAYFCASSPPSGGVKRGAREQYFGPGTRLTVT.

The chain carries TRBV5-6 and TRBJ1-5, with D maybe TRBD1 (6 bases). Germline CDR1 is SGHDT and CDR2 is YYEEEE. The CDR3 contains 16 residues. Trimming cost V 5 bases and J 3 bases, with 18 bases left between them. CDR3 amino acids: CASRNFGGGINQPQHF. CDR3 nucleotide sequence: TGTGCCAGCAGAAACTTTGGGGGCGGAATCAATCAGCCCCAGCATTTT. Full variable domain (outside the CDR3, taken from reference TRBV5-6 and TRBJ1-5): DAGVTQSPTHLIKTRGQQVTLRCSPKSGHDTVSWYQQALGQGPQFIFQYYEEEERQRGNFPDRFSGHQFPNYSSELNVNALLLGDSALYLCASRNFGGGINQPQHFGDGTRLSIL.

This clone was observed a single time. The genes are TRBV6-5 and TRBJ1-5; the D is unclear. CDR1 and CDR2 (germline): MNHEY, SVGAGI. The length of the CDR3 is 14 residues. Trimming stripped 0 bases from V and 2 bases from J, with 5 bases between. The CDR3 spells CASSYSRGNQPQHF. The CDR3 DNA is TGTGCCAGCAGTTACTCGAGAGGCAATCAGCCCCAGCATTTT.

V is TRBV5-4 and J is TRBJ1-4; D is unclear. The CDR3 has 14 residues. Trimming left V 0 bases short and J 2 bases short, with 5 bases between. CDR1 SGHNT and CDR2 YYREEE come from the germline V gene (reference sequence). For the CDR3, the DNA is TGTGCCAGCAGCTTGGCACAGACTAATGAAAAACTGTTTTTT. This encodes CASSLAQTNEKLFF. Combining the CDR3 with reference TRBV5-4 and TRBJ1-4 gives the whole variable domain ETGVTQSPTHLIKTRGQQVTLRCSSQSGHNTVSWYQQALGQGPQFIFQYYREEENGRGNFPPRFSGLQFPNYSSELNVNALELDDSALYLCASSLAQTNEKLFFGSGTQLSVL.

There are a few counts of this clone. This chain uses TRBV6-1 with TRBJ1-5; TRBD1 might be the D (6 bases). The CDR3 runs 16 residues. The germline V and J ends were trimmed by 3 bases and 5 bases, with 17 bases remaining between them. Germline V gives CDR1 MNHNS, CDR2 SASEGT. CDR3: CASSDRDTRGDQPQHF. CDR3 DNA sequence: TGTGCCAGCAGTGACCGGGACACTCGAGGCGATCAGCCCCAGCATTTT.

This clone was seen a handful of times. The V gene is TRBV14, the J gene TRBJ1-2; weak D call: TRBD1 (6 bases). This CDR3 is built from 13 residues. V lost 4 bases to trimming and J lost 8 bases, with 14 bases between them. The V gene's germline CDR1 is SGHDN and CDR2 FVKESK. The CDR3 region has the DNA TGTGCCAGCAGCCCAGGGCAGGGGAGCGGCTACACCTTC. It translates to CASSPGQGSGYTF.

The rearrangement uses TRBV5-8 and TRBJ2-5; D is possibly TRBD1 (5 bases). The CDR3 covers 14 residues. Trimming shortened V by 0 bases and J by 7 bases, and 13 bases separated the two germline ends. Germline CDR1 is SGHTS and CDR2 is YDEGEE. CDR3 sequence: CASSLEGQVGTQYF. In DNA form, the CDR3 reads TGTGCCAGCAGCTTGGAGGGGCAGGTGGGGACCCAGTACTTC.

This chain connects TRBV4-1 to TRBJ1-1, with D possibly being TRBD1 (5 bases). The V end was cut by 4 bases, the J end by 2 bases, with 8 bases between. The CDR3 consists of 13 residues. Germline lookup yields CDR1 MGHRA and CDR2 YSYEKL. CDR3 protein: CASSPQVNTEAFF. CDR3 nucleotide sequence: TGCGCCAGCAGCCCACAGGTAAACACTGAAGCTTTCTTT.

This chain links TRBV5-5 with TRBJ2-4; D gene unclear. This CDR3 is 14 amino acids long. V shed 4 bases and J shed 0 bases, with 8 bases lying between them. Germline V CDR1 and CDR2: SGHKS, YYEKEE (reference sequence). The CDR3 region is CASSPYLAKNIQYF. The CDR3 region has the DNA TGTGCCAGCAGCCCGTATCTAGCCAAAAACATTCAGTACTTC.

The V gene is TRBV27, the J gene TRBJ2-1, with TRBD1 identical over 7 bases. Trimming removed 5 bases from V and 7 bases from J; junction bases left unmatched: 14. CDR1 and CDR2 (germline): MNHEY, SMNVEV (reference sequence). The CDR3 extends over 16 amino acids. CDR3 residues: CASSPREGARGNEQFF. DNA of the CDR3: TGTGCCAGCAGTCCCCGTGAGGGAGCCAGGGGGAATGAGCAGTTCTTC.

For this clone: Other DNA sequences in the same sample also yield this CDR3. The rearrangement uses TRBV14 and TRBJ1-5; TRBD1 matches 7 bases. CDR3 length equals 13 residues. V trimming: 4 bases; J trimming: 5 bases; junction bases outside the gene matches: 2. The germline V gene encodes CDR1 SGHDN and CDR2 FVKESK. The CDR3, as DNA: TGTGCCAGCAGCCCAGGGGGACATCAGCCCCAGCATTTT. This codes for CASSPGGHQPQHF.

The genes are TRBV5-4 and TRBJ2-2; D may be TRBD1 (5 bases). The CDR3 has 13 residues. Germline-derived CDR1 and CDR2 are SGHNT and YYREEE (reference sequence). Trimming took 4 bases from V and 7 from J, leaving 11 bases between them. The CDR3 DNA sequence: TGTGCCAGCAGCCGGACAAGGAGCGGGGAGCTGTTTTTT. Translated, it gives CASSRTRSGELFF.

The rearrangement links TRBV19 to TRBJ2-2, with 8 nucleotides matching TRBD2. This CDR3 contains 16 residues. V lost 5 bases, J lost 0 bases, and 5 bases stayed unmatched. CDR1 LNHDA and CDR2 SQIVND come from the germline V gene (reference sequence). The CDR3 is CASSSLAGANTGELFF. The CDR3, as DNA: TGTGCCAGTAGTTCCCTAGCGGGCGCGAACACCGGGGAGCTGTTTTTT.

This chain connects TRBV19 to TRBJ1-1; D remains unclear. Germline V gene sequence: CDR1 LNHDA, CDR2 SQIVND (reference sequence). The CDR3 is 13 residues long. V was clipped by 3 bases and J by 3 bases, with 8 bases between them. The CDR3 reads CASSILSYTEAFF. CDR3 DNA sequence: TGTGCCAGTAGTATCCTGAGTTACACTGAAGCTTTCTTT.

The chain combines TRBV5-4 with TRBJ2-2; 7 nucleotides align to TRBD1. The V gene's germline CDR1 is SGHNT and CDR2 YYREEE (reference sequence). The CDR3 runs to 16 residues. Unmatched junction bases numbered 10, after V lost 4 bases and J lost 4 bases. The CDR3 region has the DNA TGTGCCAGCAGCCCCCCGCGACAGGGTCTCACCGGGGAGCTGTTTTTT. Protein product: CASSPPRQGLTGELFF.

The rearrangement uses TRBV7-2 and TRBJ1-2, with D possibly matching TRBD1 (5 bases). This CDR3 is 14 amino acids long. The germline gives CDR1 SGHTA, CDR2 FQGNSA. The V gene lost 3 bases and the J gene lost 8 bases, with 16 bases spanning the gap. The CDR3 sequence: CASSLGGSTVGYTF. The DNA of the CDR3 is TGTGCCAGCAGCTTGGGGGGGTCGACAGTGGGCTACACCTTC.

This sequence joins TRBV28 and TRBJ1-4; TRBD1 might be the D (6 bases). The germline V gene encodes CDR1 MDHEN and CDR2 SYDVKM. V was cut by 3 bases and J by 15 bases, with 17 bases left in between. This CDR3 region has 13 residues. In nucleotides, the CDR3 is TGTGCCAGCAGTTTGACAGGAACTCTGGGGGTGTTTTTT. This gives the protein CASSLTGTLGVFF.

The chain joins TRBV7-2 to TRBJ1-2; D uncertain. Between the trimmed V and J ends, which lost 5 bases and 2 bases, there was a span of 9 bases. In germline, CDR1 is SGHTA, CDR2 FQGNSA. This CDR3 spans 13 amino acids. This chain's CDR3 is CASSLDKNYGYTF. As DNA, the CDR3 is TGTGCCAGCAGCCTCGACAAGAACTATGGCTACACCTTC.

The rearrangement links TRBV5-1 to TRBJ1-4; the D gene is possibly TRBD1 (5 bases). The CDR3 extends over 13 amino acids. Germline V CDR1 and CDR2: SGHRS, YFSETQ. V lost 4 bases, J lost 5 bases, and 9 bases lay in between. CDR3 nucleotides: TGCGCCAGCAGCCCAGGGTTAAATGAAAAACTGTTTTTT. Encoded protein: CASSPGLNEKLFF.

The V call is TRBV19, the J call TRBJ1-6; D call uncertain. V lost 5 bases, J lost 7 bases, and 15 bases lay in between. This CDR3 is built from 15 residues. Germline lookup yields CDR1 LNHDA and CDR2 SQIVND (reference sequence). For the CDR3, the DNA is TGTGCCAGTAGTGCTGACCCGGAGGGAAATTCACCCCTCCACTTT. Protein product: CASSADPEGNSPLHF.

The chain uses TRBV2 and TRBJ1-6; D is uncertain. This CDR3 is built from 16 residues. The germline gives CDR1 SNHLY, CDR2 FYNNEI. V lost 4 bases and J 6 bases, leaving 16 bases between the germline ends. CDR3 loop: CASSVVRAGSNSPLHF. In nucleotides, the CDR3 is TGTGCCAGCAGTGTGGTACGGGCGGGAAGTAATTCACCCCTCCACTTT.

This sequence joins TRBV5-1 and TRBJ2-1; 13 positions match TRBD2. The V and J ends lost 5 bases and 0 bases, in that order; junction bases with no gene match: 14. The CDR3 has 20 amino acids. Germline-derived CDR1 and CDR2 are SGHRS and YFSETQ. The CDR3 reads CASSKTGLAGETLSYNEQFF. CDR3 nucleotides: TGCGCCAGCAGTAAAACCGGACTAGCGGGGGAAACCCTCTCCTACAATGAGCAGTTCTTC.

This chain uses TRBV5-6 with TRBJ1-4; D call uncertain. V lost 0 bases, J lost 7 bases, and 13 bases lay in between. CDR1 is SGHDT and CDR2 is YYEEEE in the germline V gene. This CDR3 has 15 amino acids. CDR3 residues: CASSLAVAASEKLFF. CDR3 in DNA: TGTGCCAGCAGCTTGGCAGTGGCGGCGAGTGAAAAACTGTTTTTT. The whole variable domain, filled in from reference TRBV5-6 and TRBJ1-4, reads DAGVTQSPTHLIKTRGQQVTLRCSPKSGHDTVSWYQQALGQGPQFIFQYYEEEERQRGNFPDRFSGHQFPNYSSELNVNALLLGDSALYLCASSLAVAASEKLFFGSGTQLSVL.

The V call is TRBV2, the J call TRBJ1-5; 9 bases are a match to TRBD1. The CDR3 totals 15 residues. Germline CDR1 SNHLY, CDR2 FYNNEI. V lost 7 bases, J lost 4 bases, and 8 bases stayed unmatched. The CDR3 nucleotides are TGTGCCAGCACATTGCCCGGGACAGGGAATCAGCCCCAGCATTTT. Protein product: CASTLPGTGNQPQHF.

The chain carries TRBV29-1 and TRBJ2-1; TRBD2 agrees at 7 bases. The junction had 3 bases not matched to a gene; V was cut back by 4 bases and J by 0 bases. The CDR3 runs to 14 residues. The germline CDR1 and CDR2 sequences are SQVTM and ANQGSEA. The CDR3 DNA is TGCAGCGTTGTGCGCGGGGGCTCCTACAATGAGCAGTTCTTC. Protein product: CSVVRGGSYNEQFF.

The rearrangement joins TRBV10-3 to TRBJ1-6, with D maybe TRBD1 (6 bases). The ends were cut back, 2 bases at V and 10 bases at J, with 18 bases in the middle. The length of the CDR3 is 16 residues. From germline, CDR1 is ENHRY and CDR2 SYGVKD. CDR3 in DNA: TGTGCCATCAGTGAGGGTCTCGCCAGGGGTCGATCACCCCTCCACTTT. The encoded protein is CAISEGLARGRSPLHF.

The chain is built from TRBV6-5 and TRBJ1-1; 8 positions match TRBD1. The CDR3 spans 15 residues. Germline trimming cut 5 bases from V and 1 base from J; bases unmatched to any gene: 6. Germline V gene lookup returns CDR1 MNHEY and CDR2 SVGAGI. DNA of the CDR3: TGTGCCAGCAGTCGAAGACAGGGGACGAACACTGAAGCTTTCTTT. It specifies CASSRRQGTNTEAFF.